The present TCR beta chain was sequenced within a study of blood T cell repertoires in COVID-19. Study details: Acute and convalescent COVID-19 specimens originated in the United States, Italy and Spain. PBMCs, B-cell-depleted T cells, or T cells provided the cDNA or gDNA that made up the material.

Patients in Seattle were enrolled during active infection, then followed longitudinally. Original processing notes: Researchers report that nucleated cell counts were estimated from reference gene primer amplification. TCRdb's copy holds only in-frame clones and misses some; the assay was immunoSEQ multiplex PCR. That table is the source of V, J and clone size, and D and trimming were worked out from the DNA. The table includes around 310,000 clones, roughly 89% detected once. The sample holds one count of this clone. The CDR3 consists of 14 residues. V lost 2 bases, J lost 6 bases, and 4 bases stayed unmatched. Germline values: CDR1 MRHNA, CDR2 SNTAGT.

The chain uses TRBV6-4 and TRBJ1-2; 9 nucleotides align to TRBD1. Material for sequencing was peripheral blood. The TCR comes from a woman in her forties with COVID-19, enrolled during active disease. Here the CDR3 reads CASSDPDRGNGYTF. The CDR3 DNA reads TGTGCCAGCAGTGACCCGGACAGGGGAAATGGCTACACCTTC.